The rows below give T cell receptor beta chains drawn from one sample of a study of patients and donors after allogeneic stem cell transplantation. TCRdb used MiXCR to reprocess the RT-PCR reads, holding one entry per CDR3 protein. The repertoire holds hundreds of thousands of distinct CDR3 sequences, about 38% seen once, with 11% in the top ten. The sequencing sample was made of blood, either unsorted or a sorted T cell fraction (not recorded which). All receptors come from a human donor who was either an allogeneic HSCT recipient or a stem cell or donor lymphocyte infusion donor (not recorded which). It is not recorded whose cells these are; they may come from a transplant donor. The CDR3 runs from the conserved cysteine through the conserved F or W. Fields, in order: J gene, V gene, CDR3 protein.

j_gene: TRBJ2-1
v_gene: TRBV20-1
CDR3aa: CSAGLAGGLRNNEQFF

j_gene: TRBJ2-1
v_gene: TRBV29-1
CDR3aa: CSVLLAGFYNEQFF

j_gene: TRBJ1-3
v_gene: TRBV12-3/TRBV12-4
CDR3aa: CASSFGGEGSGNTLYF

j_gene: TRBJ1-1
v_gene: TRBV24-1
CDR3aa: CATSETTGRGTEAFF

j_gene: TRBJ2-5
v_gene: TRBV9
CDR3aa: CASSVAVGEETQYF

j_gene: TRBJ2-7
v_gene: TRBV4-2
CDR3aa: CASSQHPGRFYEQYF

j_gene: TRBJ1-1
v_gene: TRBV4-2
CDR3aa: CASSLRQGKWNTEAFF

j_gene: TRBJ1-4
v_gene: TRBV7-9
CDR3aa: CASSYTGTGPNEKLFF

j_gene: TRBJ1-6
v_gene: TRBV20-1
CDR3aa: CSAGTGGSPLHF

j_gene: TRBJ2-5
v_gene: TRBV5-1
CDR3aa: CASSLGLNGETQYF

j_gene: TRBJ2-5
v_gene: TRBV5-1
CDR3aa: CASSLGNTRQETQYF

j_gene: TRBJ1-4
v_gene: TRBV5-4
CDR3aa: CASSTEGTRPEKLFF

j_gene: TRBJ2-1
v_gene: TRBV20-1
CDR3aa: CSARDMSGGAGEQFF

j_gene: TRBJ1-1
v_gene: TRBV4-1
CDR3aa: CASSQPVQGPKAEAFF

j_gene: TRBJ2-4
v_gene: TRBV12-3/TRBV12-4
CDR3aa: CASSLGRDRKTFFKAKNIQYF

j_gene: TRBJ1-1
v_gene: TRBV20-1
CDR3aa: CSASRVSTEASF

j_gene: TRBJ2-7
v_gene: TRBV3-1
CDR3aa: CASSQPGGYSYEQYF

j_gene: TRBJ1-1
v_gene: TRBV7-9
CDR3aa: CASSSSKF

j_gene: TRBJ1-1
v_gene: TRBV12-3/TRBV12-4
CDR3aa: CASSHTGATEAFF

j_gene: TRBJ2-3
v_gene: TRBV12-3/TRBV12-4
CDR3aa: CASSPTSGGRDTQYF

j_gene: TRBJ2-7
v_gene: TRBV20-1
CDR3aa: CSASDNYEQYF

j_gene: TRBJ2-5
v_gene: TRBV5-1
CDR3aa: CASSLAGTGGAYQETQYF

j_gene: TRBJ1-5
v_gene: TRBV12-3/TRBV12-4
CDR3aa: CASSLGTGYQYQHF

j_gene: TRBJ2-1
v_gene: TRBV10-3
CDR3aa: CAVYRGNEQFF

j_gene: TRBJ1-3
v_gene: TRBV20-1
CDR3aa: CSALDEGYGNTIYF

j_gene: TRBJ1-2
v_gene: TRBV29-1
CDR3aa: CSVVSHYGYTF

j_gene: TRBJ1-2
v_gene: TRBV18
CDR3aa: CASSPDRVFYGYTF

j_gene: TRBJ2-3
v_gene: TRBV3-1
CDR3aa: CASSPTTEDTQYF

j_gene: TRBJ2-3
v_gene: TRBV7-2
CDR3aa: CASSLVFPSPDTQYF

j_gene: TRBJ2-7
v_gene: TRBV7-9
CDR3aa: CASSFRQTPYEQYF

j_gene: TRBJ2-3
v_gene: TRBV7-3
CDR3aa: CASSIFPGQGNYTQYF

j_gene: TRBJ1-3
v_gene: TRBV6-6
CDR3aa: CASSYSNRGQDTIYF

j_gene: TRBJ1-5
v_gene: TRBV20-1
CDR3aa: CSARQDSNQPQHF

j_gene: TRBJ1-1
v_gene: TRBV19
CDR3aa: CASNPGQPGANTEAFF

j_gene: TRBJ2-3
v_gene: TRBV12-3/TRBV12-4
CDR3aa: CASGRTDTQYF

j_gene: TRBJ2-5
v_gene: TRBV19
CDR3aa: CASRDYQKETQYF

j_gene: TRBJ2-2
v_gene: TRBV29-1
CDR3aa: CSVSENTGELFF

j_gene: TRBJ1-4
v_gene: TRBV11-2
CDR3aa: CASSFTGLTNEKLFF

j_gene: TRBJ2-2
v_gene: TRBV5-1
CDR3aa: CASSFDLASGELFF

j_gene: TRBJ2-2
v_gene: TRBV7-3
CDR3aa: CASSSRQAANTGELFF

j_gene: TRBJ2-7
v_gene: TRBV10-3
CDR3aa: CAIRGLAGGLPYEQYF

j_gene: TRBJ1-5
v_gene: TRBV28
CDR3aa: CASSLYGGGQPQHF

j_gene: TRBJ2-2
v_gene: TRBV12-3/TRBV12-4
CDR3aa: CASRAQGITGELFF

j_gene: TRBJ2-2
v_gene: TRBV6-2/TRBV6-3
CDR3aa: CGTGNTGELFF

j_gene: TRBJ1-6
v_gene: TRBV12-3/TRBV12-4
CDR3aa: CASSQTGTYNSPLHF

j_gene: TRBJ1-6
v_gene: TRBV12-3/TRBV12-4
CDR3aa: CASSIRDSNSPLHF

j_gene: TRBJ1-2
v_gene: TRBV10-3
CDR3aa: CAISESGRNYGYTF

j_gene: TRBJ1-1
v_gene: TRBV18
CDR3aa: CASSPISGGTMNTEAFF

j_gene: TRBJ2-7
v_gene: TRBV6-5
CDR3aa: CASSYGVGSYEQYF

j_gene: TRBJ1-3
v_gene: TRBV3-1
CDR3aa: CASSQEGTIYF

j_gene: TRBJ2-7
v_gene: TRBV29-1
CDR3aa: CSVRRQGNLNEQYF

j_gene: TRBJ1-5
v_gene: TRBV4-1
CDR3aa: CASSQDGAGGQPQHF

j_gene: TRBJ1-5
v_gene: TRBV10-2
CDR3aa: CASSLDRPTYQPQHF